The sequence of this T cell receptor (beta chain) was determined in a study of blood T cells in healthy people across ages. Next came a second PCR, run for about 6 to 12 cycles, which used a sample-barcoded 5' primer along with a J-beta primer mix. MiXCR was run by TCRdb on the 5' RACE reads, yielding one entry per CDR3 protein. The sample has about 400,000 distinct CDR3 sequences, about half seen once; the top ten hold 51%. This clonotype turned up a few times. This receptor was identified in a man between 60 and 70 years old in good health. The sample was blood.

The CDR3 here is CASSTGLYNEQFF. The CDR3 nucleotides read TGTGCCAGCAGCACGGGTCTTTACAATGAGCAGTTCTTC. The chain employs TRBV5-6 and TRBJ2-1, with D uncertain. Trimming pared 4 bases from V and 4 bases from J, leaving 9 bases between. This CDR3 spans 13 amino acids. Germline V gene data show CDR1 as SGHDT and CDR2 as YYEEEE.